These T cell receptor beta chains were read from a single sample in a study of T cells in Graves' hyperthyroidism and ophthalmopathy. Each CDR3 protein is one row after TCRdb ran MiXCR on the multiplex PCR reads. The sample contains a few hundred thousand distinct CDR3 sequences, 40% to 55% of which appear only once. The material sequenced was peripheral blood or thyroid tissue (not recorded which). The source of these receptors is a woman younger than 35 with Graves' hyperthyroidism. The CDR3 runs from the conserved cysteine through the conserved F or W. A D gene is named only where the DNA matches it firmly. Size values are once, few and many counts, or a class for expanded clones, and some rows have none.

V gene	D gene	J gene	CDR3 length	clone size	CDR3 protein	CDR3 DNA
TRBV13	TRBD1	TRBJ2-5	15	.	CASSQTGYTGETQYF	TGTGCCAGCAGTCAGACAGGGTATACGGGCGAGACCCAGTACTTC
TRBV11-3	TRBD1	TRBJ2-5	16	many	CASSYGTGESQETQYF	TGTGCCAGCAGCTACGGGACAGGGGAAAGCCAAGAGACCCAGTACTTC
TRBV7-9	.	TRBJ2-7	15	.	CASSLLAGSGYEQYF	TGCGCCAGCAGCTTATTAGCAGGGTCGGGATACGAGCAGTACTTC
TRBV12-3/TRBV12-4	TRBD2	TRBJ2-7	16	many	CASSRTGTSGTYEQYF	TGTGCCAGCAGTCGTACCGGGACTAGCGGAACCTACGAGCAGTACTTC
TRBV3-1	.	TRBJ2-7	16	.	CASSPPRDTLSYEQYF	TGTGCCAGCAGCCCCCCTCGGGACACCCTCTCCTACGAGCAGTACTTC
TRBV24-1	TRBD2	TRBJ2-2	17	.	CATSDWSREGRAGELFF	TGTGCCACCAGTGATTGGTCGCGGGAGGGCCGCGCCGGGGAGCTGTTTTTT
TRBV29-1	.	TRBJ2-7	18	.	CSVEASRFLRGASYEQYF	TGCAGCGTTGAGGCTAGCAGGTTCCTACGTGGGGCCTCCTACGAGCAGTACTTC
TRBV29-1	.	TRBJ1-1	13	many	CSARPQTNTEAFF	TGCAGCGCCAGGCCCCAAACGAACACTGAAGCTTTCTTT
TRBV9	.	TRBJ1-6	14	many	CASSLTGSNSPLHF	TGTGCCAGCAGCCTCACAGGGAGTAATTCACCCCTCCACTTT
TRBV7-9	.	TRBJ2-6	17	.	CASSLGASPSRANVLTF	TGTGCCAGCAGCTTAGGGGCTAGCCCCTCTCGGGCCAACGTCCTGACTTTC
TRBV20-1	.	TRBJ1-4	14	many	CSARTDRPNEKLFF	TGCAGTGCTAGAACTGACAGGCCTAATGAAAAACTGTTTTTT
TRBV12-3/TRBV12-4	.	TRBJ1-6	13	many	CANSLYDNSPLHF	TGTGCCAACAGTTTATACGATAATTCACCCCTCCACTTT
TRBV6-1	TRBD2	TRBJ2-7	16	.	CASSEGLAGVSYEQYF	TGTGCCAGCAGTGAAGGGCTAGCGGGAGTCTCCTACGAGCAGTACTTC
TRBV12-3/TRBV12-4	.	TRBJ1-1	12	many	CASSFLDTEAFF	TGTGCCAGCAGTTTCTTGGACACTGAAGCTTTCTTT
TRBV7-3	TRBD2	TRBJ2-2	15	.	CASSPPGGLGGELFF	TGTGCCAGCAGCCCTCCGGGAGGGCTTGGCGGGGAGCTGTTTTTT
TRBV7-9	TRBD1	TRBJ1-1	11	.	CASSFRQGGFF	TGTGCCAGCAGCTTCCGACAGGGTGGTTTCTTT
TRBV20-1	.	TRBJ1-1	14	.	CSARDPRGSPEAFF	TGCAGTGCTAGAGACCCCAGGGGTTCACCTGAAGCTTTCTTT
TRBV7-9	TRBD1	TRBJ1-1	12	many	CASRVWDRRTFF	TGTGCCAGCAGGGTGTGGGACAGGAGAACTTTCTTT
TRBV20-1	.	TRBJ1-5	14	.	CSARGEGGYQPQHF	TGCAGTGCTAGAGGCGAGGGAGGGTATCAGCCCCAGCATTTT
TRBV5-1	.	TRBJ2-7	13	.	CASTGLSSYEQYF	TGCGCCAGCACAGGACTGAGCTCCTACGAGCAGTACTTC
TRBV20-1	.	TRBJ1-2	12	.	CSVRDGEVGYTF	TGCAGTGTACGCGACGGGGAAGTGGGCTACACCTTC
TRBV5-4	.	TRBJ2-1	14	few	CASSRTTLGNEQFF	TGCGCCAGCAGCCGGACAACACTGGGGAATGAGCAGTTCTTC
TRBV11-2	.	TRBJ2-5	18	.	CASSLGWGITGLQETQYF	TGTGCCAGCAGCTTGGGCTGGGGGATTACAGGCCTGCAAGAGACCCAGTACTTC
TRBV4-2	.	TRBJ2-1	12	few	CASGLTYNEQFF	TGTGCCAGCGGGTTAACCTACAATGAGCAGTTCTTC
TRBV7-2	.	TRBJ2-7	13	.	CASNLVAVHEQYF	TGTGCCAGCAACCTGGTAGCAGTCCACGAGCAGTACTTC
TRBV20-1	.	TRBJ2-5	17	.	CSADAGTGVFGSGTQYF	.
TRBV9	.	TRBJ1-2	14	many	CASSRPTANYGYTF	TGTGCCAGCAGCCGTCCGACAGCTAACTATGGCTACACCTTC
TRBV24-1	.	TRBJ2-5	15	many	CATSDFTGVQETQYF	TGTGCCACCAGTGATTTTACGGGAGTCCAAGAGACCCAGTACTTC
TRBV24-1	.	TRBJ1-4	15	many	CATSDSVSTNEKLFF	TGTGCCACCAGTGATAGCGTTTCAACTAATGAAAAACTGTTTTTT
TRBV13	.	TRBJ1-2	8	.	CASSLGPF	TGTGCCAGCAGCTTAGGACCCTTC
TRBV7-8	TRBD2	TRBJ2-7	15	.	CAVHGLAGSSYEQYF	TGTGCCGTACATGGACTAGCGGGCAGCTCCTACGAGCAGTACTTC
TRBV10-3	.	TRBJ2-5	13	.	CAIGRGGRETQYF	TGTGCCATCGGCAGGGGAGGGCGAGAGACCCAGTACTTC
TRBV19	.	TRBJ1-5	14	.	CASSIRSRLQPQHF	TGTGCCAGTAGTATTCGTAGTCGCCTTCAGCCCCAGCATTTT
TRBV6-5	TRBD2	TRBJ2-7	14	few	CASRLAGGLGEQYF	TGTGCCAGCAGATTAGCGGGAGGTTTGGGGGAGCAGTACTTC
TRBV5-1	.	TRBJ1-2	14	many	CASSSNLRTDGYTF	TGCGCCAGCAGCTCAAATCTAAGGACGGATGGCTACACCTTC
TRBV7-2	TRBD1	TRBJ1-5	16	.	CASSLAGQGAGMPQHF	TGTGCCAGCAGCTTAGCGGGACAGGGGGCCGGGATGCCCCAGCATTTT
TRBV7-8	.	TRBJ2-5	17	.	CASSQDFGQGGEETQYF	TGTGCCAGCAGCCAAGACTTCGGGCAGGGTGGGGAAGAGACCCAGTACTTC
TRBV12-3/TRBV12-4	.	TRBJ2-7	12	many	CASSPQLLEQYF	TGTGCCAGCAGCCCTCAGCTTCTCGAGCAGTACTTC
TRBV10-3	.	TRBJ1-3	15	many	CAISDWDLSGNTIYF	TGTGCCATCAGCGACTGGGACCTTTCTGGAAACACCATATATTTT
TRBV24-1	.	TRBJ2-5	14	many	CATSAGTYQETQYF	TGTGCCACCAGTGCAGGGACGTACCAAGAGACCCAGTACTTC